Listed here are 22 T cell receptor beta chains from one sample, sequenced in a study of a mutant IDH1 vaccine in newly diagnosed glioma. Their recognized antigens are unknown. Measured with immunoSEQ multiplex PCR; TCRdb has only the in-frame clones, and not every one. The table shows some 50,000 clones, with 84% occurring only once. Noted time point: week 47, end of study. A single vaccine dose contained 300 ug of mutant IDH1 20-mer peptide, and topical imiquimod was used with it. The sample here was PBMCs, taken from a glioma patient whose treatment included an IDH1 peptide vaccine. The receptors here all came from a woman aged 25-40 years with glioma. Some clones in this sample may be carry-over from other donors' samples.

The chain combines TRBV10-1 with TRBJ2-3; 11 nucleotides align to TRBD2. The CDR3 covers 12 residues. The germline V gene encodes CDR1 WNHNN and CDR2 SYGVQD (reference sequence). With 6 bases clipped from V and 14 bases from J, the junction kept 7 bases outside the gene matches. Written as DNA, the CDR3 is TGCGCCAGCAGCGTAGCGGGAGGGCCGCCGTATTTT. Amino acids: CASSVAGGPPYF.

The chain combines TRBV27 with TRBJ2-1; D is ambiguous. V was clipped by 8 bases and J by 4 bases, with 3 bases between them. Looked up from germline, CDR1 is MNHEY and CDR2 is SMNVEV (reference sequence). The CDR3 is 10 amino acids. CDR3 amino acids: CASGYNEQFF. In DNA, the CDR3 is TGTGCCAGCGGGTACAATGAGCAGTTCTTC.

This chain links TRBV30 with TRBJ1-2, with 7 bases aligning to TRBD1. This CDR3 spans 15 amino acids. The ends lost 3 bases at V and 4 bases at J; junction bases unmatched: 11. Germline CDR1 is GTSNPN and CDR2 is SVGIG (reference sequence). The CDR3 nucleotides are TGTGCCTGGAGGGAAGGAGGGGGCCTGCCCTATGGCTACACCTTC. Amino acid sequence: CAWREGGGLPYGYTF.

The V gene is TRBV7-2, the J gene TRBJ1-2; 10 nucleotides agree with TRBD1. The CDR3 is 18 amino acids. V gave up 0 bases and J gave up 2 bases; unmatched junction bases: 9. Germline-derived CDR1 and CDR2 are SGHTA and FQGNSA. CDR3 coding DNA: TGTGCCAGCAGCTTAGCGCCGGGACAGGGGACACTCAACTATGGCTACACCTTC. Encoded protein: CASSLAPGQGTLNYGYTF.

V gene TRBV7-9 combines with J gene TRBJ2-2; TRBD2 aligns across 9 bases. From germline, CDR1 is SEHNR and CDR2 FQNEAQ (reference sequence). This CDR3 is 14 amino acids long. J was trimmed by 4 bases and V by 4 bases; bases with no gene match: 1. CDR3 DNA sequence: TGTGCCAGCAGCTATAGCGGGAGCACCGGGGAGCTGTTTTTT. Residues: CASSYSGSTGELFF. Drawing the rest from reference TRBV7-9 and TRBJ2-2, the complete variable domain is DTGVSQNPRHKITKRGQNVTFRCDPISEHNRLYWYRQTLGQGPEFLTYFQNEAQLEKSRLLSDRFSAERPKGSFSTLEIQRTEQGDSAMYLCASSYSGSTGELFFGEGSRLTVL.

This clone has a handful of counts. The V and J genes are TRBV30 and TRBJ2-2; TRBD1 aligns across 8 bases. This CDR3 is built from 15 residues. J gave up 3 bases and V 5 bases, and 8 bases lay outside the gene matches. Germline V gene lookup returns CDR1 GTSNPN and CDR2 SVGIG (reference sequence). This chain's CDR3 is CAWGSRGQDTGELFF. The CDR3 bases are TGTGCCTGGGGGTCCCGGGGACAGGACACCGGGGAGCTGTTTTTT.

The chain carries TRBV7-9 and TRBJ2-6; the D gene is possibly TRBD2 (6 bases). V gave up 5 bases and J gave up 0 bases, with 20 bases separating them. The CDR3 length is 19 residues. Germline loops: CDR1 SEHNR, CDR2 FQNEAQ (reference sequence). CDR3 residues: CASSLTGIAEGSGANVLTF. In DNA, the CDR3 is TGTGCCAGCAGCCTTACTGGGATAGCGGAGGGCTCTGGGGCCAACGTCCTGACTTTC.

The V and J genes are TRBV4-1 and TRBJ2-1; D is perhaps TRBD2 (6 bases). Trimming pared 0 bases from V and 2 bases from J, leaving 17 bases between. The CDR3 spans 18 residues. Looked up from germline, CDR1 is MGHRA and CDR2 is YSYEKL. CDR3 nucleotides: TGCGCCAGCAGCCAAGATTTGAAAAGGGACTCCCCCTACAATGAGCAGTTCTTC. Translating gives CASSQDLKRDSPYNEQFF.

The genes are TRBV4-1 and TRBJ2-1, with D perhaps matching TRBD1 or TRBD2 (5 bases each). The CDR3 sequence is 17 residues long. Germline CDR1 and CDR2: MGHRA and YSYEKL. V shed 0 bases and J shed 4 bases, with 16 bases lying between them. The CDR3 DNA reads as TGCGCCAGCAGCCAAGATCGGTCAGGGACCTTATACAATGAGCAGTTCTTC. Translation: CASSQDRSGTLYNEQFF.

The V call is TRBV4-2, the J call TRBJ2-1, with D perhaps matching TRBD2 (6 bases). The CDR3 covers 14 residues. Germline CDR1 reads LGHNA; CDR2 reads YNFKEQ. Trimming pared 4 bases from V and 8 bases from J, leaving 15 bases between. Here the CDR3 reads CASSPLALSDEQFF. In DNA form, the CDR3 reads TGTGCCAGCAGCCCCCTAGCGTTGAGCGATGAGCAGTTCTTC.

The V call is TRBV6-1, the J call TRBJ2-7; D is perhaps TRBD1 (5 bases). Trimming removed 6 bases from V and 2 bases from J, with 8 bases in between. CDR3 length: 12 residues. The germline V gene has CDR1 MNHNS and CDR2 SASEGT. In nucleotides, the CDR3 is TGTGCCAGCAGCCAGGACACCTACGAGCAGTACTTC. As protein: CASSQDTYEQYF.

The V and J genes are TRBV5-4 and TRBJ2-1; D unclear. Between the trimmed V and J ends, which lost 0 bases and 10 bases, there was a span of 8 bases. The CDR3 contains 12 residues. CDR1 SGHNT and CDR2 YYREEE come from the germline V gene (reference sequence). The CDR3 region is CASSLVPSEQFF. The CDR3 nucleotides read TGTGCCAGCAGCTTGGTACCGTCGGAGCAGTTCTTC.

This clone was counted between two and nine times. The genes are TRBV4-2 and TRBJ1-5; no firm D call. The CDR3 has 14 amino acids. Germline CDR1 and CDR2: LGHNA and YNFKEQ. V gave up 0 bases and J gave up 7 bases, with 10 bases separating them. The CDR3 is CASSQEAGDQPQHF. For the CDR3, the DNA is TGTGCCAGCAGCCAAGAGGCGGGAGACCAGCCCCAGCATTTT.

The CDR3 here is CASSLMLTRSSYEQYF. Written as DNA, the CDR3 is TGTGCCAGCAGCTTGATGTTAACTCGGAGCTCCTACGAGCAGTACTTC. The V call is TRBV7-6, the J call TRBJ2-7; D gene unclear. This CDR3 comprises 16 residues. V lost 3 bases to trimming and J lost 0 bases, with 15 bases between them. Germline V CDR1 and CDR2: SGHVS, FNYEAQ. The full variable domain, completed using reference TRBV7-6 and TRBJ2-7, is GAGVSQSPRYKVTKRGQDVALRCDPISGHVSLYWYRQALGQGPEFLTYFNYEAQQDKSGLPNDRFSAERPEGSISTLTIQRTEQRDSAMYRCASSLMLTRSSYEQYFGPGTRLTVT.

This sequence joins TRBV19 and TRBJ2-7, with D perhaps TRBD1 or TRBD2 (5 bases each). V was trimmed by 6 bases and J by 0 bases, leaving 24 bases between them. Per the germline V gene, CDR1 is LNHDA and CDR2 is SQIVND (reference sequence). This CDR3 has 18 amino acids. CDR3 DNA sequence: TGTGCCAGTAGCGAGGGCCCGAAGGGATACAGGACCTCCTACGAGCAGTACTTC. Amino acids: CASSEGPKGYRTSYEQYF.

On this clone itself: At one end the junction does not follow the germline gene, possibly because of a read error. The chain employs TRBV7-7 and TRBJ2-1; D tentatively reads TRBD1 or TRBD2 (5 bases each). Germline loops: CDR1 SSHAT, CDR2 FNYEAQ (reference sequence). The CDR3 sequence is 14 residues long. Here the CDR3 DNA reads TGTGCTAGCAGCTTTGGGGGAGTAGGCAATGAGCAGTTCTTC. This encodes CASSFGGVGNEQFF. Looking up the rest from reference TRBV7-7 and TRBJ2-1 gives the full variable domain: GAGVSQSPRYKVTKRGQDVTLRCDPISSHATLYWYQQALGQGPEFLTYFNYEAQPDKSGLPSDRFSAERPEGSISTLTIQRTEQRDSAMYRCASSFGGVGNEQFFGPGTRLTVL.

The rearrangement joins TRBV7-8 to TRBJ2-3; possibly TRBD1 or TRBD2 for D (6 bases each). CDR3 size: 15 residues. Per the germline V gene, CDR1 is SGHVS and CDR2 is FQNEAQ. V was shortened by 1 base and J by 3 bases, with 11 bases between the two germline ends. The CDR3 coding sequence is TGTGCCAGCAGCTTAGAGGGGGGCAGGACAGATACGCAGTATTTT. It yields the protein CASSLEGGRTDTQYF.

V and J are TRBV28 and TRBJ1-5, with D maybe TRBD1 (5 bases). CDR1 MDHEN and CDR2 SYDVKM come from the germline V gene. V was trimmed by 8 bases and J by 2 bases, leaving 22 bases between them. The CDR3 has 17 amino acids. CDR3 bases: TGTGCCAGCGCGGATGGACTCAGGGAAGGCGGCAATCAGCCCCAGCATTTT. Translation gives CASADGLREGGNQPQHF.

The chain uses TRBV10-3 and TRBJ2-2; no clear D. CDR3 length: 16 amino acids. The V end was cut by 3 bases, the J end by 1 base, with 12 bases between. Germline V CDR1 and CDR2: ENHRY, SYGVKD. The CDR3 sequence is CAISDYTTGNTGELFF. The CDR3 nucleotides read TGTGCCATCAGTGACTATACGACCGGGAACACCGGGGAGCTGTTTTTT.

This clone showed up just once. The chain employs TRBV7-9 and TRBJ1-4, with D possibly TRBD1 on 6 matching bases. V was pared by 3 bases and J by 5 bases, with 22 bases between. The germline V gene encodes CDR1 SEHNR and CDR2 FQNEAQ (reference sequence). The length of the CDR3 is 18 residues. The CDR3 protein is CASSFVTGLKVGNEKLFF. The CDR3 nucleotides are TGTGCCAGCAGCTTCGTGACAGGCCTAAAAGTAGGGAATGAAAAACTGTTTTTT.

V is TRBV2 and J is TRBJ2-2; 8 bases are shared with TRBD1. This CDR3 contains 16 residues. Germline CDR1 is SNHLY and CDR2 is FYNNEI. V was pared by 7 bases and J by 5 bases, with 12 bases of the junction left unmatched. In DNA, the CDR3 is TGTGCCAGCAATTTGTTGCAGGGGGCGTTAACCGGGGAGCTGTTTTTT. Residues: CASNLLQGALTGELFF.

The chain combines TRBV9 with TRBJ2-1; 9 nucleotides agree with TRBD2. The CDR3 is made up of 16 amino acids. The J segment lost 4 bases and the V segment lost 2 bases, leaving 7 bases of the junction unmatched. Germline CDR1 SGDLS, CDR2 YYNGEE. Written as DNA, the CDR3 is TGTGCCAGCAGCGTCCGCGGGACTAGCAGGTACAATGAGCAGTTCTTC. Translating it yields CASSVRGTSRYNEQFF.